The source of this T cell receptor (beta chain) is a study of cytomegalovirus exposure and HLA in healthy donors. Researchers ran the PCR with 60 Vbeta and 13 Jbeta primers. Data came from immunoSEQ multiplex PCR; TCRdb stores just in-frame clones and leaves some out. The sample carries 200,000 to 250,000 clones, over 60% recorded once. Findings and limits, study-wide: Earlier analysis yielded a pattern in which most TCR beta V segments were productive about 90% or about 30% of the time. The authors later found most CMV-associated TCR beta chains appeared HLA-restricted. Analyses of presence and absence presupposed an approximately uniform sequencing depth across donors. In a later analysis, a missense DCLRE1C variant was linked to TCR beta V- and J-gene trimming.

Details on this clone: The target antigen is unknown.

There are 15 residues in the CDR3. The V segment lost 2 bases and the J segment 7 bases; nucleotides outside the gene matches: 8. Germline CDR1 MRHNA, CDR2 SNTAGT. This TCR came from a man between 18 and 35 years old in good health and CMV-seronegative. The source material was PBMCs. This chain connects TRBV6-4 to TRBJ2-1; 7 bases agree with TRBD2. The CDR3 DNA is TGTGCCAGCAGTGACCGGCGCGGGAGTGTTAATGAGCAGTTCTTC. This encodes CASSDRRGSVNEQFF.